The T cell receptor (beta chain) described here comes from a study of blood T cell repertoires in COVID-19. Turning to the study itself: The United States, Italy and Spain supplied acute and convalescent COVID-19 samples.

Trimming took off 4 bases at V and 6 bases at J, with 21 bases between the two ends. Germline CDR1 reads SGHAT; CDR2 reads FQNNGV. There are 17 residues in the CDR3. Per the study methods: Amplifying reference gene primers gave estimates of nucleated cell counts. Profiling relied on immunoSEQ multiplex PCR, and the TCRdb table lists in-frame clones only, not all of them. Clone size and the V and J calls come from that table; the DNA yielded D and trimming. The data hold some 210,000 clones, with roughly 90% observed a single time. The sample was peripheral blood. The receptor was derived from a man aged 60-69 years who had recovered from COVID-19. The J gene is TRBJ1-4, the V gene TRBV11-2; D remains ambiguous. CDR3 bases: TGTGCCAGCAGCTCGATTCCGGGGAGAGGAACGGATGAAAAACTGTTTTTT. Its protein is CASSSIPGRGTDEKLFF.